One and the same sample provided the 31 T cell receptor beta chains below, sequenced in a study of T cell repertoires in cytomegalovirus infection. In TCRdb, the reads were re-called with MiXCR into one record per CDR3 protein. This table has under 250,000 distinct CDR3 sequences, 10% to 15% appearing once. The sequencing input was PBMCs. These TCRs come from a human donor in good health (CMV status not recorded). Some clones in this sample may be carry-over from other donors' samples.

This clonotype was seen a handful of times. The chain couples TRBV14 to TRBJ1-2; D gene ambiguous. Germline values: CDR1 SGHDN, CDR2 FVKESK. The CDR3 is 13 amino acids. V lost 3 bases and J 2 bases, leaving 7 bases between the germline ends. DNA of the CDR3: TGTGCCAGCAGCCATGGGGTCAACTATGGCTACACCTTC. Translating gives CASSHGVNYGYTF.

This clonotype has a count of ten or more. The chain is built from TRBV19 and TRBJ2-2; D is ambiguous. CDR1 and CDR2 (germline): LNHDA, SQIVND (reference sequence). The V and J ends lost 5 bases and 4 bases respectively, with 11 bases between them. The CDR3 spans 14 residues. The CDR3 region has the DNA TGTGCCAGTAGTGAGATCTCTTTCACCGGGGAGCTGTTTTTT. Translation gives CASSEISFTGELFF.

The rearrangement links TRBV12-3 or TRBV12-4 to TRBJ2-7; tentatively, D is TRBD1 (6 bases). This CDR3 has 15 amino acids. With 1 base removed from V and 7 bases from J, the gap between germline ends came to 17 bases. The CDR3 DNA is TGTGCCAGCAGTTTAGGGGACATGGCTTGGGGTGAGCAGTACTTC. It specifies CASSLGDMAWGEQYF.

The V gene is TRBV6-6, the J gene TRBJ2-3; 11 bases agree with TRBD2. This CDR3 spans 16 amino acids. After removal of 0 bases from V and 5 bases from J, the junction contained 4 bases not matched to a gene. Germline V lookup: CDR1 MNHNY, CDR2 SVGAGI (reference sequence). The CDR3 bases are TGTGCCAGCAGTTACTCTAGCGGGGGGGCTGAAGATACGCAGTATTTT. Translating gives CASSYSSGGAEDTQYF.

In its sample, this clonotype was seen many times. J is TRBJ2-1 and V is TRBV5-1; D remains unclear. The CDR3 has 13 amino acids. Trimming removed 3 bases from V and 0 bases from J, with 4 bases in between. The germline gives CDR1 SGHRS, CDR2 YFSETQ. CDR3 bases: TGCGCCAGCAGCTCCTTCTCCTACAATGAGCAGTTCTTC. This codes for CASSSFSYNEQFF.

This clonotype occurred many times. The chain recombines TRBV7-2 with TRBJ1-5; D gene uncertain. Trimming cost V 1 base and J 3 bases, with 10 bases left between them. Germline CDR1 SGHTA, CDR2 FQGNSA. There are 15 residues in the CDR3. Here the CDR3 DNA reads TGTGCCAGCAGCTTAGGGACCACTACCAATCAGCCCCAGCATTTT. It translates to CASSLGTTTNQPQHF.

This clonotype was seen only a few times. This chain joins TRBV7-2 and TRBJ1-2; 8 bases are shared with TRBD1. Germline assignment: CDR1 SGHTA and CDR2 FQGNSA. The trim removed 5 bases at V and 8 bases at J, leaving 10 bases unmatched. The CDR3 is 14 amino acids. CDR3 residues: CASSLQDRESGYTF. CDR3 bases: TGTGCCAGCAGCCTTCAGGACAGGGAGAGCGGCTACACCTTC.

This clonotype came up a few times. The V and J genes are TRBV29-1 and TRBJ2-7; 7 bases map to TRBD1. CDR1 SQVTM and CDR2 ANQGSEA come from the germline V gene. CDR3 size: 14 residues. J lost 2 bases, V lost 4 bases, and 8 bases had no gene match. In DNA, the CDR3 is TGCAGCGTTGCTCATCCGACAGGGACCTACGAGCAGTACTTC. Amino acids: CSVAHPTGTYEQYF.

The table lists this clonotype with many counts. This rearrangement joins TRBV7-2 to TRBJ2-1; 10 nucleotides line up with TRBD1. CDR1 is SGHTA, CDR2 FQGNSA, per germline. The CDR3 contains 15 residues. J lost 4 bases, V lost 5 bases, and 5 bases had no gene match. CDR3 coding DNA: TGTGCCAGCAGCACCGGACAGGGGGGTTACAATGAGCAGTTCTTC. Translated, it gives CASSTGQGGYNEQFF.

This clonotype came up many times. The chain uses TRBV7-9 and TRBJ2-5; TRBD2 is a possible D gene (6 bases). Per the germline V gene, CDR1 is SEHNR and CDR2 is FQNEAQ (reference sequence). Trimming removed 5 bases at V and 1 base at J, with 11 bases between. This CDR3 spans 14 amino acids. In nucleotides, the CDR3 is TGTGCCAGCAGCACGGGACTTTCCCAAGAGACCCAGTACTTC. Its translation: CASSTGLSQETQYF.

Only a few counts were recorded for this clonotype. In nucleotides, the CDR3 is TGCAGTGCGGGACAGGGAATTACGCAGTATTTT. Protein sequence: CSAGQGITQYF. The V call is TRBV20-1, the J call TRBJ2-3, with 9 nucleotides matching TRBD1. CDR3 length: 11 residues. V lost 6 bases to trimming and J lost 8 bases; unmatched junction nucleotides: 3. The V gene's germline CDR1 is DFQATT and CDR2 SNEGSKA (reference sequence).

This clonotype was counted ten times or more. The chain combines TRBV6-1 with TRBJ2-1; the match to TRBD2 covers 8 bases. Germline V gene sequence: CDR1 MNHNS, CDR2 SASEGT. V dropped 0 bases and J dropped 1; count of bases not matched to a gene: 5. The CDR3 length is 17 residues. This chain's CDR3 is CASSEAEAGASYNEQFF. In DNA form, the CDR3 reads TGTGCCAGCAGTGAAGCTGAAGCGGGAGCGTCCTACAATGAGCAGTTCTTC.

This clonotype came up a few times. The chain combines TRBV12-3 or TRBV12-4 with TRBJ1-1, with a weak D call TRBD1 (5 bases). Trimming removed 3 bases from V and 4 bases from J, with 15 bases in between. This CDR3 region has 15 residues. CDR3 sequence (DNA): TGTGCCAGCAGTTTCCCTACAGGTCGGGGCACTGAAGCTTTCTTT. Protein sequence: CASSFPTGRGTEAFF.

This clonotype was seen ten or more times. CDR3 amino acids: CASSLETSLSTGELFF. The CDR3 DNA sequence: TGTGCCAGCAGCTTAGAAACGTCGTTGAGCACCGGGGAGCTGTTTTTT. This chain connects TRBV7-2 to TRBJ2-2; D is uncertain. Per the germline V gene, CDR1 is SGHTA and CDR2 is FQGNSA. The CDR3 spans 16 residues. Trimming left V 1 base short and J 4 bases short, with 13 bases between.

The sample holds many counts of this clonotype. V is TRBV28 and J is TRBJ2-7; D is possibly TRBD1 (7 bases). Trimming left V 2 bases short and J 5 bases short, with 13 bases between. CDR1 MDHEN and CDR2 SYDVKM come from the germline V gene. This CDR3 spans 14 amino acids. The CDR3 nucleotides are TGTGCCAGCAGTTTAATTGACAGGGAGGACGAGCAGTACTTC. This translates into CASSLIDREDEQYF. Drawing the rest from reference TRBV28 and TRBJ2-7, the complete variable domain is DVKVTQSSRYLVKRTGEKVFLECVQDMDHENMFWYRQDPGLGLRLIYFSYDVKMKEKGDIPEGYSVSREKKERFSLILESASTNQTSMYLCASSLIDREDEQYFGPGTRLTVT.

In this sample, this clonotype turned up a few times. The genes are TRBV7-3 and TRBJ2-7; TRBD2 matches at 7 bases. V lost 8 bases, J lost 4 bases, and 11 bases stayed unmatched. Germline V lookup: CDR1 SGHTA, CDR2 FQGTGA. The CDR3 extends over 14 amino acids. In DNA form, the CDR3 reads TGTGCCAGCTCCTCCCTTGGCGGGAGTTACGAGCAGTACTTC. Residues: CASSSLGGSYEQYF.

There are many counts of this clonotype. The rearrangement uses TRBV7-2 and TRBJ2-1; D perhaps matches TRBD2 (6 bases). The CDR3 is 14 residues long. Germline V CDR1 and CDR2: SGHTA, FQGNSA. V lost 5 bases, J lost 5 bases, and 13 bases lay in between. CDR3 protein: CASSRVGGDNEQFF. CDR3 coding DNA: TGTGCCAGCAGCCGGGTGGGGGGAGACAATGAGCAGTTCTTC.

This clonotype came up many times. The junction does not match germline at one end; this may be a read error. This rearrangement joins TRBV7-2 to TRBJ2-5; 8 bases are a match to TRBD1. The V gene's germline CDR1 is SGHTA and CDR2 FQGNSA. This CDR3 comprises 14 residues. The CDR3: CASSGRTGQATQYF. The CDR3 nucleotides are TGTGCCAGCAGCGGACGGACAGGGCAAGCGACCCAGTACTTC.

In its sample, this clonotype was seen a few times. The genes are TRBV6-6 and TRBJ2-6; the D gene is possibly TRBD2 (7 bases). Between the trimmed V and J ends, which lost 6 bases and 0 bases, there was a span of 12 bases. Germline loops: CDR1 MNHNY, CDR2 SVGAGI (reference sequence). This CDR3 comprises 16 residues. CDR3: CASRGGQSSGANVLTF. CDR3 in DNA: TGTGCCAGCAGGGGGGGGCAAAGCTCTGGGGCCAACGTCCTGACTTTC.

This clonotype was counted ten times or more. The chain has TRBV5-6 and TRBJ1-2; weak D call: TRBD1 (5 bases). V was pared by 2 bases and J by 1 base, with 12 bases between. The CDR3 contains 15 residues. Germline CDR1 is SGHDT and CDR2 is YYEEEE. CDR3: CASSFSGTGNYGYTF. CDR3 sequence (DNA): TGTGCCAGCAGCTTTTCCGGGACGGGTAACTATGGCTACACCTTC.

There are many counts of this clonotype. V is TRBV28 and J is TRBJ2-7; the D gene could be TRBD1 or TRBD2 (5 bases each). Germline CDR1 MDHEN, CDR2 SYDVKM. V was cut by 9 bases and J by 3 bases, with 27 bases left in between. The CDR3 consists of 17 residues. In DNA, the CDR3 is TGTGCCAGTAGCGACCGGGTCGGGCAGGGCCTATTCTACGAGCAGTACTTC. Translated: CASSDRVGQGLFYEQYF.

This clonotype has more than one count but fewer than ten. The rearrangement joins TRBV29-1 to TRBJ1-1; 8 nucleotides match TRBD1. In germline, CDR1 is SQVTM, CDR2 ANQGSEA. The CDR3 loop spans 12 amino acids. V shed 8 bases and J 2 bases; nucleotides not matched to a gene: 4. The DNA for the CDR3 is TGCAGCCTCGGACAGGGAAACACTGAAGCTTTCTTT. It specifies CSLGQGNTEAFF.

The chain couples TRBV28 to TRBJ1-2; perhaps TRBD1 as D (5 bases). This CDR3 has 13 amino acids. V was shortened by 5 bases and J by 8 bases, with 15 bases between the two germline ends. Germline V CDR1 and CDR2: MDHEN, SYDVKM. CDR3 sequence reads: CASSPGRWGGYTF. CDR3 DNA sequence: TGTGCCAGCAGTCCCGGCCGATGGGGGGGCTACACCTTC.

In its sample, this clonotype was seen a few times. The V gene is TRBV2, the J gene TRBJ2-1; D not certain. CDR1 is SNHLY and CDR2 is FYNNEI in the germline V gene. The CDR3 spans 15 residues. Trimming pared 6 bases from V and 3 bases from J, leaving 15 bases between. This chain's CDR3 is CASRSRTDVYNEQFF. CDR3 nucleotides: TGTGCCAGCAGGTCCAGGACGGATGTCTACAATGAGCAGTTCTTC.

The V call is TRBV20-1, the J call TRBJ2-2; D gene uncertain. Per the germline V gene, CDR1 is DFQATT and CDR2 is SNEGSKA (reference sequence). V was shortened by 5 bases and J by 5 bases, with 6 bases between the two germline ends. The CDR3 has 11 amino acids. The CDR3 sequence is CSAPLTGELFF. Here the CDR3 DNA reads TGCAGTGCTCCTTTAACCGGGGAGCTGTTTTTT.

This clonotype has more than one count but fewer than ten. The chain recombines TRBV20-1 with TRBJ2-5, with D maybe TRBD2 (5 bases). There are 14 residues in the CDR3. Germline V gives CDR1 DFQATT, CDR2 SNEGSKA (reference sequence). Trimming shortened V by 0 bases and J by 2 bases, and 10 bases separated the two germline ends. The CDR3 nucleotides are TGCAGTGCTAGAGACGGGGTAGGGCAAGAGACCCAGTACTTC. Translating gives CSARDGVGQETQYF.

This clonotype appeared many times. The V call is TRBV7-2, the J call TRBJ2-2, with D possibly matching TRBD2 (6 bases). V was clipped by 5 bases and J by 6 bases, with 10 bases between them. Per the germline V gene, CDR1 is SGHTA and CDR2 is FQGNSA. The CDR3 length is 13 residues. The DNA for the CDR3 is TGTGCCAGCAGCCGCGGCGGGGCCGGGGAGCTGTTTTTT. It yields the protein CASSRGGAGELFF.

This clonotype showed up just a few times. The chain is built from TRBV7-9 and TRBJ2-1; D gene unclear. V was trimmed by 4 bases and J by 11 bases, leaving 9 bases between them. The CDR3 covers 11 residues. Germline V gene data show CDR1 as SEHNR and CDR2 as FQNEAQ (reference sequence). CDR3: CASSSEVKQFF. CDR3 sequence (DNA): TGTGCCAGCAGCTCCGAAGTAAAGCAGTTCTTC.

The CDR3 region is CASSLSSSRTGTYEQYF. The CDR3 DNA is TGCGCCAGCAGCTTGAGCTCTAGCAGGACGGGGACCTACGAGCAGTACTTC. J is TRBJ2-7 and V is TRBV5-1; tentative D call: TRBD2 (5 bases). CDR1 is SGHRS, CDR2 YFSETQ, per germline. V was shortened by 1 base and J by 2 bases, with 19 bases between the two germline ends. The CDR3 contains 17 residues.

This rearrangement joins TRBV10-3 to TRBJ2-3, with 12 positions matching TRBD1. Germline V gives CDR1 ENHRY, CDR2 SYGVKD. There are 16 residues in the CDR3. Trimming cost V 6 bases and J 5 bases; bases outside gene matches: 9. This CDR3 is CAISPGTGGGKDTQYF. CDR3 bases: TGTGCCATCAGCCCCGGGACAGGGGGCGGGAAAGATACGCAGTATTTT.

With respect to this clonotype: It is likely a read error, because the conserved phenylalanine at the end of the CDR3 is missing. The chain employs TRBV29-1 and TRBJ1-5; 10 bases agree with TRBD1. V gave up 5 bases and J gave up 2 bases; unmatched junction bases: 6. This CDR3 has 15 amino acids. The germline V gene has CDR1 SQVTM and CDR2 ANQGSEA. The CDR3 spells CSVSGTGVGNQPQHL. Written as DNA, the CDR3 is TGCAGCGTTTCCGGGACAGGGGTAGGCAATCAGCCCCAGCATTTG.